This T cell receptor (beta chain) originates from a study of radiotherapy plus CTLA-4 blockade in lung cancer listed by TCRdb under 2018. As for the study more broadly: Objective responses occurred in about 20% of enrolled patients, and 31% achieved disease control. Findings and caveats that apply to the study as a whole: The strongest predictors of response, as reported, were early dynamic changes in blood T cell clones along with a rise in serum interferon-beta after radiation. After treatment with radiotherapy and ipilimumab, TCR clones that came from tumors expanded in the peripheral blood.

The study tested focal radiation therapy combined with CTLA-4 blockade (ipilimumab) in patients with chemo-refractory metastatic non-small-cell lung cancer. Details on this clone: There is no known antigen for this receptor. Base qualities are missing; no much larger clone stands one base away.

As encoded in the germline V gene, CDR1 is SGHTS while CDR2 is YDEGEE. V loses 3 bases of germline sequence and J loses 0 bases, and the interval between the two ends is 10 bases. The cysteine opens and the phenylalanine closes a CDR3 of 15 amino acids. The read is trimmed to its CDR3 DNA, 45 bases read in frame from base 1. The library relied on the immunoSEQ multiplex PCR assay. As stored in TCRdb, this immuneACCESS dataset retains in-frame rearrangements with V and J assigned. A fraction of the clones does not appear; measured against another copy, unresolved V genes explain less than half of the discrepancy, and the remainder lacks a known reason. This sample holds around 99,000 clones; almost 90% were observed only once. 4.9% of the sample comes from the top ten.

This TCR was recovered from a human donor with non-small cell lung cancer that progressed on radiotherapy plus ipilimumab. The sequence is built from TRBV5-8 and TRBJ1-5, with the D gene too uncertain to name. The sequencing used peripheral blood, collected from a patient treated with radiotherapy plus ipilimumab. CDR3 protein: CASSSGLNSNQPQHF. The DNA sequence is given as TGTGCCAGCAGCTCCGGGCTTAATAGCAATCAGCCCCAGCATTTT.